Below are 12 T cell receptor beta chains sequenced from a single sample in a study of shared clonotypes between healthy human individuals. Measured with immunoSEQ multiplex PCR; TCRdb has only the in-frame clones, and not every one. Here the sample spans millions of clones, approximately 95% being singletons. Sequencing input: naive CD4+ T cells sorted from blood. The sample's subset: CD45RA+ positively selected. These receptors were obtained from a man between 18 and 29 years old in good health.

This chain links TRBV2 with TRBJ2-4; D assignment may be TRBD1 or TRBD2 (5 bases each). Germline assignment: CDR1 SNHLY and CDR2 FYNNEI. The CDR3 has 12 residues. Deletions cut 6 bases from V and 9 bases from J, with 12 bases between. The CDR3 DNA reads TGTGCCAGCAGCGGGACCTTGGGCATTCAGTACTTC. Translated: CASSGTLGIQYF. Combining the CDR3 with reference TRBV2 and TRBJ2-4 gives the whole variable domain EPEVTQTPSHQVTQMGQEVILRCVPISNHLYFYWYRQILGQKVEFLVSFYNNEISEKSEIFDDQFSVERPDGSNFTLKIRSTKLEDSAMYFCASSGTLGIQYFGAGTRLSVL.

The CDR3 protein is CAWRSSYNSPLHF. CDR3 in DNA: TGTGCTTGGAGGTCGTCCTATAATTCACCCCTCCACTTT. This chain joins TRBV28 and TRBJ1-6, with no clear D. The CDR3 totals 13 residues. Germline CDR1 is MDHEN and CDR2 is SYDVKM. The whole variable domain, remainder taken from reference TRBV28 and TRBJ1-6, is DVKVTQSSRYLVKRTGEKVFLECVQDMDHENMFWYRQDPGLGLRLIYFSYDVKMKEKGDIPEGYSVSREKKERFSLILESASTNQTSMYLCAWRSSYNSPLHFGNGTRLTVT.

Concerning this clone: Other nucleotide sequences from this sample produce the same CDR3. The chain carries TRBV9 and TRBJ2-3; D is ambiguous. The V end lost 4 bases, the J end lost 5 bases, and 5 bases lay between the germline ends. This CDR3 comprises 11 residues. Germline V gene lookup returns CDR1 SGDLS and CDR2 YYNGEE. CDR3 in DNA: TGTGCCAGCAGCCTCGAAGATACGCAGTATTTT. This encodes CASSLEDTQYF.

CDR3 in DNA: TGCGCCAGCAGCCAAGAAGGAAGTAGCGGGCATGAGCAGTTCTTC. Its protein product is CASSQEGSSGHEQFF. The rearrangement joins TRBV4-3 to TRBJ2-1; TRBD2 aligns across 7 bases. The CDR3 runs to 15 residues. The junction had 7 bases not matched to a gene; V was cut back by 0 bases and J by 8 bases. CDR1 is LGHNA and CDR2 is YSLEER in the germline V gene.

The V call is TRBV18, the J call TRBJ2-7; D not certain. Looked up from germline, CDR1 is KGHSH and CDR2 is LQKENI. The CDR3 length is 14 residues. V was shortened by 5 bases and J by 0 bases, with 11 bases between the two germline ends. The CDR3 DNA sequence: TGTGCCAGCTCAGAGTTGGCTAGCTCCTACGAGCAGTACTTC. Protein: CASSELASSYEQYF.

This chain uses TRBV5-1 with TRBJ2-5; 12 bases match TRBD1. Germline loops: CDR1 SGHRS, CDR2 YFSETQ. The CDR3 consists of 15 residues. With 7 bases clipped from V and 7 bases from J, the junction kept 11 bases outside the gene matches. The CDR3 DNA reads TGCGCCAGCTGTCCCGGGACAGGGGGCTCAGGGACCCAGTACTTC. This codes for CASCPGTGGSGTQYF.

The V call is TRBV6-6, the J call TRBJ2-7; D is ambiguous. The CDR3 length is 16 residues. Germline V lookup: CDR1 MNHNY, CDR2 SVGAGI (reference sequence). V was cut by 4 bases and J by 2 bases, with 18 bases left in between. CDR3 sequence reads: CASSSPWGLPTYEQYF. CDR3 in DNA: TGTGCCAGCAGTTCCCCCTGGGGTCTCCCAACCTACGAGCAGTACTTC.

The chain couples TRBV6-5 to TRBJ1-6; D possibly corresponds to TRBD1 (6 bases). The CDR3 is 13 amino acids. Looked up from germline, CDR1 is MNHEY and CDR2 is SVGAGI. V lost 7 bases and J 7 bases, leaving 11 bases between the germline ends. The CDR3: CASKAGENSPLHF. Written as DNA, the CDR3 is TGTGCCAGCAAGGCAGGGGAGAATTCACCCCTCCACTTT.

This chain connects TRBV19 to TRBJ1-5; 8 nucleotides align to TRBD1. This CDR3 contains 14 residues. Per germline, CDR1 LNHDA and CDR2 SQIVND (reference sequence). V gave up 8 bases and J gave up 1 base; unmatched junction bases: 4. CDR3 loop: CASGQGPSNQPQHF. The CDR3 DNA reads TGTGCCAGTGGACAGGGCCCGAGCAATCAGCCCCAGCATTTT.

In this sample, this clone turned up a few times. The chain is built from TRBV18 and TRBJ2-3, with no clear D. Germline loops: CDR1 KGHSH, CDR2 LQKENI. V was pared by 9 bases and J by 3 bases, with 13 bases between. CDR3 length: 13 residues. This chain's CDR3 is CASQIRFTDTQYF. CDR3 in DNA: TGTGCCAGTCAAATCAGGTTTACAGATACGCAGTATTTT. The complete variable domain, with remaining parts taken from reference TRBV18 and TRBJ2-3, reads NAGVMQNPRHLVRRRGQEARLRCSPMKGHSHVYWYRQLPEEGLKFMVYLQKENIIDESGMPKERFSAEFPKEGPSILRIQQVVRGDSAAYFCASQIRFTDTQYFGPGTRLTVL.

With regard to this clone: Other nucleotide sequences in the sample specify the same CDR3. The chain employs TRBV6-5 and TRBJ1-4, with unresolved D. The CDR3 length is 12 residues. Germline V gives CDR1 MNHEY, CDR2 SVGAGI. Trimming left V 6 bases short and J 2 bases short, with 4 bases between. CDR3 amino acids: CASSSTNEKLFF. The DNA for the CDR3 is TGTGCCAGCAGCTCGACTAATGAAAAACTGTTTTTT.

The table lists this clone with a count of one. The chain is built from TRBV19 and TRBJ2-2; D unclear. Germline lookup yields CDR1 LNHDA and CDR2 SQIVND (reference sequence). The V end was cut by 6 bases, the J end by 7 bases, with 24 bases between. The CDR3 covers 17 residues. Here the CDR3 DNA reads TGTGCCAGTAGCCGGATAGGGCCGTCGGTTGCGGTCGGGGAGCTGTTTTTT. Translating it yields CASSRIGPSVAVGELFF.